Sequencing of this T cell receptor (beta chain) was carried out in a study of CD8+ T cells in alopecia areata. The sequencing template was cDNA reverse transcribed from extracted RNA. Profiling relied on immunoSEQ multiplex PCR, and the TCRdb table lists in-frame clones only, not all of them. Of about 98,000 clones listed, under 45% are singletons. From germline, CDR1 is SGHVS and CDR2 FQNEAQ. CDR3 length equals 14 residues. V lost 5 bases and J lost 10, with 15 bases in between. This receptor was taken from a human donor with alopecia areata. The material sequenced was CD4+ T cells sorted from blood. V and J are TRBV7-8 and TRBJ1-6; D gene ambiguous. CDR3 sequence reads: CASSQLEGRSPLHF. The CDR3 DNA reads as TGTGCCAGCAGCCAGTTAGAGGGTCGATCACCCCTCCACTTT.